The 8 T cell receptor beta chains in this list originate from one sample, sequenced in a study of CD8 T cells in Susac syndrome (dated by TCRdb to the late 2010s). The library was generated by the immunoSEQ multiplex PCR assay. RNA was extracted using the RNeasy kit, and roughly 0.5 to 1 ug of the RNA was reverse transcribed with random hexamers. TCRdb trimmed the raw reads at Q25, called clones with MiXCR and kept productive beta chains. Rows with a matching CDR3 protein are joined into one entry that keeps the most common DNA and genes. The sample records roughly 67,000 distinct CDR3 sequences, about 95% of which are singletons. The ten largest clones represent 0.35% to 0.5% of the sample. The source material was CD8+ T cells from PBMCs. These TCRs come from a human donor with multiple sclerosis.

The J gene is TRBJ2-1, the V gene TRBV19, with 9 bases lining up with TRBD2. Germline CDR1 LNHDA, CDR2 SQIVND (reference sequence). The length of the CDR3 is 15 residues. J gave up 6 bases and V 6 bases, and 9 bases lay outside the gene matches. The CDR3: CASSPGTSSSNEQFF. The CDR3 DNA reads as TGTGCCAGTAGCCCCGGGACTAGCAGTAGCAATGAGCAGTTCTTC.

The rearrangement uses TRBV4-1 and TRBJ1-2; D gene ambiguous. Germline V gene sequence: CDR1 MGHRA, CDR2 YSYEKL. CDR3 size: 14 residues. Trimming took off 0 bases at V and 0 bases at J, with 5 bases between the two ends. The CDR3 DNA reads TGCGCCAGCAGCCAAGAACCTACTAACTATGGCTACACCTTC. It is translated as CASSQEPTNYGYTF.

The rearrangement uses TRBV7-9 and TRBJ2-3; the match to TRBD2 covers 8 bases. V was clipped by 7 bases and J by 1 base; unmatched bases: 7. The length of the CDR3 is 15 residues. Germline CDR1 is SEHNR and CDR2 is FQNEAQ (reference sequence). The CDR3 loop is CASTLGGEGTDTQYF. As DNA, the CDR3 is TGTGCCAGCACCCTCGGGGGGGAGGGCACAGATACGCAGTATTTT.

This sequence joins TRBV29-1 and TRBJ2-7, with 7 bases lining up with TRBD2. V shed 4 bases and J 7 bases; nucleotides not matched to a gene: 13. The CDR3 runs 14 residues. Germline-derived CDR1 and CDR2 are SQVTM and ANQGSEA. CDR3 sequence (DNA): TGCAGCGTTGGGTCGGGCGGGAGAACAGAAGAGCAGTACTTC. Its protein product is CSVGSGGRTEEQYF.

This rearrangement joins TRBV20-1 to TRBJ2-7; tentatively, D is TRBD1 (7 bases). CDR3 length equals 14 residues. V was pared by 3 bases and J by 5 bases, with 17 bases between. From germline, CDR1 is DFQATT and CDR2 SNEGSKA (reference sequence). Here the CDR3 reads CSASRRGAIDEQYF. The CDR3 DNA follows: TGCAGTGCTAGCCGCAGGGGGGCCATAGACGAGCAGTACTTC.

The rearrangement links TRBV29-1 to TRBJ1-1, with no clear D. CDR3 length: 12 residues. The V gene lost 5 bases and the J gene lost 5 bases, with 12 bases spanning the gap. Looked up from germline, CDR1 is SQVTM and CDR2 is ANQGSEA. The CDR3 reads CSVIGRRTEAFF. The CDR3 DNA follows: TGCAGCGTTATAGGGAGGAGGACTGAAGCTTTCTTT. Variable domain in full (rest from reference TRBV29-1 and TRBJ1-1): SAVISQKPSRDICQRGTSLTIQCQVDSQVTMMFWYRQQPGQSLTLIATANQGSEATYESGFVIDKFPISRPNLTFSTLTVSNMSPEDSSIYLCSVIGRRTEAFFGQGTRLTVV.

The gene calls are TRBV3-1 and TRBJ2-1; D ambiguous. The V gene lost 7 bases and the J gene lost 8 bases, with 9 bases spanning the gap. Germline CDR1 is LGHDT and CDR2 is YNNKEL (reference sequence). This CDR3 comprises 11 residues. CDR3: CASIPMYEQFF. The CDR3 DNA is TGTGCCAGCATCCCTATGTATGAGCAGTTCTTC.

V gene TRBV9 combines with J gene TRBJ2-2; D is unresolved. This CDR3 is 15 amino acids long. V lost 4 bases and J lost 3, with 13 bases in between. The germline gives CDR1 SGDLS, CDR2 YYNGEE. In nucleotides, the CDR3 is TGTGCCAGCAGCCCCGACACAGAACACACCGGGGAGCTGTTTTTT. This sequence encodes CASSPDTEHTGELFF.